This T cell receptor beta chain was identified in a study of blood T cells in healthy people across ages. A second PCR of about 6 to 12 cycles used a sample-barcoded 5' primer and a J-beta primer mix. Using its own MiXCR run on the 5' RACE reads, TCRdb lists one record per CDR3 protein. The profile shows around 900,000 distinct CDR3 sequences, roughly 51% of them singletons. V lost 6 bases and J 4 bases, leaving 9 bases between the germline ends. The CDR3 runs to 12 residues. This clonotype was counted only a few times. The chain recombines TRBV12-3 or TRBV12-4 with TRBJ1-2; D is unresolved. This clonotype originated in a woman aged 55-69 years in good health. The sequencing sample was made of blood. Written as DNA, the CDR3 is TGTGCCAGCAGCCAAATCGGCTATGGCTACACCTTC. Translated, it gives CASSQIGYGYTF.